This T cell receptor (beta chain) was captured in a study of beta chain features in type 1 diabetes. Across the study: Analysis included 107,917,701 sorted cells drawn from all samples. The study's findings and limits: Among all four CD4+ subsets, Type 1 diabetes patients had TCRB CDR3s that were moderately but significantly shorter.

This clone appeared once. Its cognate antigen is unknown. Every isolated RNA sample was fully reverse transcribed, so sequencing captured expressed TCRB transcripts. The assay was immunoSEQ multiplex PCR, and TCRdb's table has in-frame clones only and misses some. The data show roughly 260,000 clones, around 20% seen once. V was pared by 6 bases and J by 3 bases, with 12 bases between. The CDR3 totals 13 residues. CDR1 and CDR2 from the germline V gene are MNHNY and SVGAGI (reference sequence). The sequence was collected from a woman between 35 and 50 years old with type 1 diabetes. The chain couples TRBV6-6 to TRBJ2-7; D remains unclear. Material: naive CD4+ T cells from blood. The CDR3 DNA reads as TGTGCCAGCAGAAATATCCCTCTCTACGAGCAGTACTTC. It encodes CASRNIPLYEQYF.